One TCR beta chain is described in this entry. Its cognate antigen has yet to be identified. No base quality values were provided; no much bigger clone lies one nucleotide off. At the junction V is shortened by 4 bases and J by 3 bases, with 7 bases in between. From its cysteine to its phenylalanine, the CDR3 spans 12 amino acids. Here the CDR3 DNA is all that survives: 36 bases in frame from base 1. Reading the germline V gene gives CDR1 SNHLY and CDR2 FYNNEI. TCR CDR3 regions were amplified from genomic DNA by multiplex PCR using the deep immunoSEQ assay. Genomic DNA extracted from each cell subset was distributed evenly over all wells of several immunoSEQ 96-well plates, and each plate served as one replicate. Each replicate PCR for sorted subsets received about 210 ng genomic DNA, equal to tens of thousands of T cell genomes. The purified libraries were quantified using a Qubit 3.0 fluorometer, sized with a Bioanalyzer 2100, and then quantified again using the KAPA Library Quantification kit. Each immunoSEQ 96-well plate was sequenced on its own single-read 150-cycle Illumina NextSeq 550 flow cell. Concerning the study's data processing: The immunoSEQ output contained only junctional sequences without quality scores, so filtering could not match that applied to full-length reads. Sequences were annotated with PyIR, a Python wrapper for IgBLAST v1.9, using IMGT germline references to assign V/J genes and CDR3. Reads were filtered out if the reads had weak V/J assignments (E-value above 1e-6), no CDR3, stop codons, out-of-frame junctions, or ambiguous translated residues. V3J clonotypes were defined by identical inferred V gene, J gene, and CDR3 amino acid sequence. Percentage overlap between repertoires was computed as shared unique clonotypes divided by the size of the smaller repertoire. Three approaches were used to assess repertoire richness: RTK rarefaction, the Chao1 estimator, and Recon v2.1 estimates of unobserved clonotypes. OLGA was used to compute generation probabilities for all TCRbeta clonotypes that the gDNA method yielded from several donors. Held by TCRdb, this immuneACCESS table contains in-frame sequences only and omits some clones. Under half of the omission traces to an unresolved V gene where checked; the cause of the rest is unknown. The V and J calls and clone size are taken from that table; D and trimming were inferred from the DNA. The sample data list about 2.1 million clones, and around 93% of these were observed just once. The ten largest clones represent around 1.7% of the sample.

CD8 naive samples were obtained by positive selection for CCR7 among CD45RO-negative cells, yielding a CD45RA+CCR7+ population from which TemRA cells were excluded. The donors were healthy, HIV-negative adults who had no recently reported acute infections or vaccinations. All donors were Caucasian adults living in Nashville, Tennessee, USA. Blood was collected by leukapheresis, and PBMCs were isolated by Ficoll-Histopaque density gradient centrifugation and then cryopreserved in liquid nitrogen vapor phase. Analytical flow cytometry was used to check the purity and quantity of every magnetically sorted T cell population. Each sorted fraction had its genomic DNA isolated and then quantified by UV absorbance on a Nanodrop 2000c. This entry belongs to a study of shared clonotypes between healthy human individuals (dated by TCRdb to about 2020). About the full investigation: The cohort included a few men and two women between 18 and 49 years of age. To increase sequencing depth and limit assay-specific biases, TCR repertoire library preparation and sequencing were carried out by different laboratories using diverse techniques. For each donor, CD4 naive and CD4 memory were each given three plates, CD8 naive was given two plates, and CD8 memory was given one plate. Per donor, leukapheresis produced somewhere between about 0.9 and 9.5 billion PBMCs. To estimate repertoire size and how much clonotypes are shared between individuals, the study performed deep sequencing of blood TCR repertoires from a few healthy adults. Overall study results and their limits: Around 5% of naive CD4, around 3.5% of naive CD8, approximately 2% of memory CD4, and roughly 0.4% of memory CD8 clonotypes were shared across a few donors. Compared with non-shared clonotypes, clonotypes shared by all four sorted-subset donors had higher generation probabilities. Naive subsets generally had larger estimated clonotype richness than memory subsets did. Only blood was sampled, and tissue TCR repertoires likely differ from those in blood. The genetic and exposure-history diversity represented was limited by the small number of donors. Rarefaction of sorted-subset datasets indicated incomplete sequencing despite the large sequencing depth. Pairwise subsampling indicated that sequencing depth was expected to affect the degree of clonotype sharing among donors.

Recombination joined TRBV2 with TRBJ2-7; the D gene remains uncertain. The receptor comes from a man between 18 and 35 years old in good health. Some clones in this sample may be carry-over from other donors' samples. Sequenced: naive CD8+ T cells from PBMCs. This specimen's cell subset or site label, interpreted: CD45RA+CCR7+. In nucleotides, the sequence is TGTGCCAGCAGTGGGAACAACTACGAGCAGTACTTC. Translation gives CASSGNNYEQYF.